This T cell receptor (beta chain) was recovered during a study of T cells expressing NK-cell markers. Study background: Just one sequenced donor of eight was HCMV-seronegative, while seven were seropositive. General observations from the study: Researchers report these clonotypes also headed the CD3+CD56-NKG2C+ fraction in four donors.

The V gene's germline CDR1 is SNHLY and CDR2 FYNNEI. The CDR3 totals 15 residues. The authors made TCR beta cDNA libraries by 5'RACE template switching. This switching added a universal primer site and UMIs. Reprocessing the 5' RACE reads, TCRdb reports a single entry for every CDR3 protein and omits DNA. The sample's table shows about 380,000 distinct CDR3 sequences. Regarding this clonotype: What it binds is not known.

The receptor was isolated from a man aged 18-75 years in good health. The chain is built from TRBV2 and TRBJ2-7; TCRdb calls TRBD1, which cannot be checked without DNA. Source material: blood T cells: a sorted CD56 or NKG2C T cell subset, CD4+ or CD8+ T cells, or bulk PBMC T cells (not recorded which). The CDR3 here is CASLETGRISYEQYF.